Below, 4 T cell receptor beta chains from the same sample are listed, as sequenced in a study of human T cells and chemical hapten exposure (dated by TCRdb to about 2021). The sample's time point, from its label and the paper: pre-sensitization, week 0. Sample treatment or condition, as interpreted from the label and publication: therapeutic diphenylcyclopropenone sensitization with weekly scalp DPC. Libraries were constructed by RACE. Instrument used: NextSeq 500. TCRdb ran its own pipeline on the public reads, namely fastp trimming at Q25 and MiXCR clone calling, and kept in-frame beta chains. Rows with a matching CDR3 protein are joined into one entry that keeps the most common DNA and genes. The sample table holds roughly 380,000 distinct CDR3 sequences, of which roughly 5% were seen once. Clones ranked in the top ten supply 2.5% to 3% of the sample. Sequenced material: whole blood, taken in connection with sensitization to the hapten diphenylcyclopropenone (DPC). These receptors all come from a woman aged 45-59 years with alopecia areata. Some clones in this sample may be carry-over from other donors' samples.

The chain employs TRBV6-1 and TRBJ1-5; tentatively, D is TRBD1 (6 bases). The CDR3 loop spans 17 amino acids. V was trimmed by 7 bases and J by 7 bases, leaving 26 bases between them. From germline, CDR1 is MNHNS and CDR2 SASEGT. The CDR3 bases are TGTGCCAGCACGGGACCCCGAGGGCAGGGGCGTCGCCAGCCCCAGCATTTT. This sequence encodes CASTGPRGQGRRQPQHF.

This clonotype came up many times. The chain carries TRBV12-3 or TRBV12-4 and TRBJ1-1; 7 positions match TRBD1. CDR3 length: 14 residues. V trimming: 5 bases; J trimming: 0 bases; junction bases outside the gene matches: 3. CDR3 in amino acids: CASSRQGLNTEAFF. The CDR3 coding sequence is TGTGCCAGCAGTCGACAGGGTCTGAACACTGAAGCTTTCTTT.

V and J are TRBV7-9 and TRBJ1-1; perhaps TRBD1 as D (6 bases). Deletions cut 3 bases from V and 7 bases from J, with 12 bases between. CDR1 and CDR2 (germline): SEHNR, FQNEAQ (reference sequence). This CDR3 has 13 residues. The CDR3 region is CASSFGQSLEAFF. In nucleotides, the CDR3 is TGTGCCAGCAGCTTCGGACAGAGTCTTGAAGCTTTCTTT.

This clonotype was found many times. CDR3: CASSLFRGNTEAFF. CDR3 coding DNA: TGTGCCAGCAGTTTATTCCGGGGGAACACTGAAGCTTTCTTT. The chain uses TRBV12-3 or TRBV12-4 and TRBJ1-1; no reliable D call. V lost 2 bases, J lost 1 base, and 8 bases lay in between. The CDR3 is made up of 14 amino acids.